The sequence of this T cell receptor (beta chain) was determined in a study of cytomegalovirus exposure and HLA in healthy donors. A multiplex PCR was run with 60 Vbeta primers and 13 Jbeta primers. Authors' processing steps: Unique TCR beta chains numbered around 80 million in a later analysis, with around 10 million shared. Clones were read by immunoSEQ multiplex PCR, and TCRdb kept only the in-frame ones, dropping some. D and trimming come from the DNA, and the V and J calls and clone size come from that table. There are more than 150,000 clones in the sample; less than 90% occur only once, and about 0.24% lies in the top ten. The length of the CDR3 is 13 residues. Trimming shortened V by 6 bases and J by 5 bases, and 13 bases separated the two germline ends. Germline lookup yields CDR1 MGHDK and CDR2 SYGVNS. In the case of this clone: Its target is not known.

Study results and caveats: Sequencing artifact likely explains a cluster of highly shared sequence variants. Three of the chains that were CMV-associated were confirmed in vitro to be specific for CMV antigens.

This chain links TRBV25-1 with TRBJ1-1; D possibly corresponds to TRBD1 (5 bases). The source material was PBMCs. The receptor was isolated from a girl under two years old in good health and CMV-seronegative. The CDR3 spells CASRLGGATEAFF. CDR3 DNA sequence: TGTGCCAGCAGGCTTGGCGGGGCAACTGAAGCTTTCTTT.